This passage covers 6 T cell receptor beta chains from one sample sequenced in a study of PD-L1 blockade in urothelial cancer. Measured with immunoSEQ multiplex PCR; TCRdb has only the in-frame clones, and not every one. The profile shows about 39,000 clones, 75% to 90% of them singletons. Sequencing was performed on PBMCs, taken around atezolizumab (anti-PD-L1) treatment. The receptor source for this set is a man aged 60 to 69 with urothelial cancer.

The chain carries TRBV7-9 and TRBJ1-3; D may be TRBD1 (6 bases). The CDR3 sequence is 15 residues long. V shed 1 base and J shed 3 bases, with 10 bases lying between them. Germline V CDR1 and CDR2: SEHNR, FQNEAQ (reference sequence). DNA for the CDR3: TGTGCCAGCAGCTTAGGGGGGCGTAATGGAAACACCATATATTTT. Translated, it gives CASSLGGRNGNTIYF.

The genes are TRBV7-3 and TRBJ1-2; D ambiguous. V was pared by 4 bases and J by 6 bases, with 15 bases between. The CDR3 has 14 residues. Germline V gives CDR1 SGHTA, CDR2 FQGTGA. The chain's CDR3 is CASSSSYGEDGYTF. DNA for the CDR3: TGTGCCAGCAGCTCCTCGTATGGGGAGGATGGCTACACCTTC.

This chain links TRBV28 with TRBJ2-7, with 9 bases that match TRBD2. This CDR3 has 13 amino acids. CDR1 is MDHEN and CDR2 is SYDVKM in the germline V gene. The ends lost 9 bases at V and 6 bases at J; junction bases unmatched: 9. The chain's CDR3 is CASLGRGGLEQYF. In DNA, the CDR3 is TGTGCCAGTTTGGGGCGGGGGGGCCTCGAGCAGTACTTC.

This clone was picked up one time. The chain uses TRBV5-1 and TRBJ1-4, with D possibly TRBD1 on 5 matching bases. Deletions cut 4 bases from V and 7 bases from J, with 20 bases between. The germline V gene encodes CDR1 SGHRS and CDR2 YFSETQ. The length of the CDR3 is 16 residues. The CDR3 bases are TGCGCCAGCAGCCCACAACGCAGGGCTCGAGCTGAAAAACTGTTTTTT. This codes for CASSPQRRARAEKLFF.

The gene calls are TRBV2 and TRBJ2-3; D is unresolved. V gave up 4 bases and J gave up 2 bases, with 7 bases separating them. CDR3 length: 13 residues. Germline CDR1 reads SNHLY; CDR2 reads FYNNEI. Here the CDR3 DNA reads TGTGCCAGCAGTGGGGCACCCACAGATACGCAGTATTTT. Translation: CASSGAPTDTQYF.

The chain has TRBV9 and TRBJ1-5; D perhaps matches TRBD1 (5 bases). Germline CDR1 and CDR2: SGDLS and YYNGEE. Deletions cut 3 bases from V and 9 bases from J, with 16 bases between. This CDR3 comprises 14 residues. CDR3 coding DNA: TGTGCCAGCAGCGAATCCTCAGGGTACATGCCCCAGCATTTT. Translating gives CASSESSGYMPQHF.